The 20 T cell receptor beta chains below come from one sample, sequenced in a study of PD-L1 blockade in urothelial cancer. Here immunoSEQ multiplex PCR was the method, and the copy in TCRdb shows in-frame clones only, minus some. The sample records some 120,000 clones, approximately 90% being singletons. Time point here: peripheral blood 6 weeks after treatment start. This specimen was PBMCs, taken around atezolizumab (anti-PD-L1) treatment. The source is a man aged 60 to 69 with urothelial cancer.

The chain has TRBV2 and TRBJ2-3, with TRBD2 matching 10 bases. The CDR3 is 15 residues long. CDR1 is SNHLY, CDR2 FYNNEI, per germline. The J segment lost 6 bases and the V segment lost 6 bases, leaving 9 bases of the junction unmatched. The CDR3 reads CASSQLAGNSDTQYF. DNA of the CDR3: TGTGCCAGCAGCCAACTAGCGGGAAACTCGGATACGCAGTATTTT.

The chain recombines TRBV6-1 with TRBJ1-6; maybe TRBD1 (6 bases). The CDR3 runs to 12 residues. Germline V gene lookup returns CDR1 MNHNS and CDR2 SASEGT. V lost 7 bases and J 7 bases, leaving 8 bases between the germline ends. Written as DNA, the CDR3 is TGTGCCAGCAACAGGGTCAATTCACCCCTCCACTTT. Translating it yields CASNRVNSPLHF.

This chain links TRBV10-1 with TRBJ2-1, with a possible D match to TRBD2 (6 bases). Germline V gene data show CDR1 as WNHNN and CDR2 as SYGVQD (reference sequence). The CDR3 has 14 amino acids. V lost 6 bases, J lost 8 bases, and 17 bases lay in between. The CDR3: CASSPQGGSDEQFF. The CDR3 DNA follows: TGCGCCAGCAGCCCTCAAGGAGGGTCGGATGAGCAGTTCTTC.

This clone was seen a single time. As DNA, the CDR3 is TGTGCCAGCAGAAAAAGAGGGAGAGCTGAAGCTTTCTTT. Translated: CASRKRGRAEAFF. V is TRBV28 and J is TRBJ1-1; the D is unclear. The CDR3 consists of 13 residues. CDR1 is MDHEN, CDR2 SYDVKM, per germline. V was clipped by 6 bases and J by 6 bases, with 14 bases between them.

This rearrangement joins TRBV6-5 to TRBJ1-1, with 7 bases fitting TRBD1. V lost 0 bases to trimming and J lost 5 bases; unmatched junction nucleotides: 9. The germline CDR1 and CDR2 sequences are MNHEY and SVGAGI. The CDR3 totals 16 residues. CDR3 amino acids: CASSYSGKGAGTEAFF. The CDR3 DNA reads TGTGCCAGCAGTTACTCGGGTAAGGGGGCTGGGACTGAAGCTTTCTTT.

The CDR3 spells CSVEGLFDRNYGYTF. In DNA form, the CDR3 reads TGCAGCGTTGAAGGTTTATTCGACAGAAACTATGGCTACACCTTC. This rearrangement joins TRBV29-1 to TRBJ1-2; tentatively, D is TRBD1 (5 bases). Per the germline V gene, CDR1 is SQVTM and CDR2 is ANQGSEA. This CDR3 has 15 amino acids. The V end lost 1 base, the J end lost 2 bases, and 14 bases lay between the germline ends.

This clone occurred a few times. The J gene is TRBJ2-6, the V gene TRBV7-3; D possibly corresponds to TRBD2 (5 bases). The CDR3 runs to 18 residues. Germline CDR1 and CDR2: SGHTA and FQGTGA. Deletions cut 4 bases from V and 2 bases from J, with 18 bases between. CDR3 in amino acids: CASSSPDQERAGANVLTF. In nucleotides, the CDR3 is TGTGCCAGCAGCTCTCCGGACCAGGAGAGGGCTGGGGCCAACGTCCTGACTTTC.

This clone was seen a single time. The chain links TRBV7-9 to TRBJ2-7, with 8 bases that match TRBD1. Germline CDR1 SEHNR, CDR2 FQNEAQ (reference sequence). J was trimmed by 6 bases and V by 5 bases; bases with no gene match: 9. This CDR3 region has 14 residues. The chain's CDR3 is CASSPDRVFGEQYF. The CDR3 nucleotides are TGTGCCAGCAGCCCGGACAGGGTCTTTGGCGAGCAGTACTTC.

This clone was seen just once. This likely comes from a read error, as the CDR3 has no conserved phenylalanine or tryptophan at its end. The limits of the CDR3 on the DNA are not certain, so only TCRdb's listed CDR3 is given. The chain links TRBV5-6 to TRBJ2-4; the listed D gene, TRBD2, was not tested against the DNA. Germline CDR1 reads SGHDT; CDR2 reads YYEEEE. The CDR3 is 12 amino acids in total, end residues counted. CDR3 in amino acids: CASSLGSGGAVI.

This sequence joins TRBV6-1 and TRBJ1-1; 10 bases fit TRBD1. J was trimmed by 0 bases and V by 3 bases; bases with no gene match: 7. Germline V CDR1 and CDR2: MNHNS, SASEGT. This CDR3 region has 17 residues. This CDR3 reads CASSERTGGTMNTEAFF. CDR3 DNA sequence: TGTGCCAGCAGTGAGCGGACAGGGGGTACGATGAACACTGAAGCTTTCTTT.

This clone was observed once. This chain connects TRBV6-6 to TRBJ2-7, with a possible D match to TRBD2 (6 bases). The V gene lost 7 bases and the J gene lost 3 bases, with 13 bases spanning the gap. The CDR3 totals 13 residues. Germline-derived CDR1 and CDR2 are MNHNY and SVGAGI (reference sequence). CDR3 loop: CASTSGVNYEQYF. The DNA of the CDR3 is TGTGCCAGCACGTCGGGGGTTAACTACGAGCAGTACTTC.

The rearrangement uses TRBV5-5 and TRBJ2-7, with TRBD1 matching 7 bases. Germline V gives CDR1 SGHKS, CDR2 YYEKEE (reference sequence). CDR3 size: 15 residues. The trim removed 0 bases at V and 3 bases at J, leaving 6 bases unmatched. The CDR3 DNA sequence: TGTGCCAGCAGCTTGGCCGGGACAGTGATCTACGAGCAGTACTTC. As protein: CASSLAGTVIYEQYF. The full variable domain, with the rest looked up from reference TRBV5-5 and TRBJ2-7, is DAGVTQSPTHLIKTRGQQVTLRCSPISGHKSVSWYQQVLGQGPQFIFQYYEKEERGRGNFPDRFSARQFPNYSSELNVNALLLGDSALYLCASSLAGTVIYEQYFGPGTRLTVT.

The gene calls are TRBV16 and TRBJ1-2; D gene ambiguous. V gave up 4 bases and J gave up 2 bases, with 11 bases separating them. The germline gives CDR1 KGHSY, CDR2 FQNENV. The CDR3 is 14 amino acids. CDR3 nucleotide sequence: TGTGCCAGCAGCCTTGGGAGGGTGAACTATGGCTACACCTTC. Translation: CASSLGRVNYGYTF.

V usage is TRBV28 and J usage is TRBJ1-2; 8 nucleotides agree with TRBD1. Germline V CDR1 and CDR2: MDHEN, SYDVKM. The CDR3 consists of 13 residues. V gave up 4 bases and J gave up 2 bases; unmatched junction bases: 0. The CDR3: CASSYRGNYGYTF. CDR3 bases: TGTGCCAGCAGTTACAGGGGGAACTATGGCTACACCTTC.

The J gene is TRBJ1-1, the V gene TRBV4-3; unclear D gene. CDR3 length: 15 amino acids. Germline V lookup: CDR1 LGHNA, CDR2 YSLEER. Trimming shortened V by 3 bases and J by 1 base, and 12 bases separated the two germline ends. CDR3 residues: CASSQAPRGNTEAFF. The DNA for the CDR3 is TGCGCCAGCAGCCAGGCTCCCCGCGGGAACACTGAAGCTTTCTTT.

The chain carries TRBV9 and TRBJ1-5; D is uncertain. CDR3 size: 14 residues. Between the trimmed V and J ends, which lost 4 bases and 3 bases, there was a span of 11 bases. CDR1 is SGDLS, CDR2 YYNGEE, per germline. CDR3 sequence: CASSMGQINQPQHF. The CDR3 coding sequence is TGTGCCAGCAGCATGGGCCAGATCAATCAGCCCCAGCATTTT.

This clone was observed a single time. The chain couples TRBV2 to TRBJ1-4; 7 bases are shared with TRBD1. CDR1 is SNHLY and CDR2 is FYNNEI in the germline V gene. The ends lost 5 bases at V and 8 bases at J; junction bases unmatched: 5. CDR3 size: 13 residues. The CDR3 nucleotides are TGTGCCAGCAGTCGGGACAGTGGGGAAAAACTGTTTTTT. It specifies CASSRDSGEKLFF. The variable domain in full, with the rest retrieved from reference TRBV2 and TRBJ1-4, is EPEVTQTPSHQVTQMGQEVILRCVPISNHLYFYWYRQILGQKVEFLVSFYNNEISEKSEIFDDQFSVERPDGSNFTLKIRSTKLEDSAMYFCASSRDSGEKLFFGSGTQLSVL.

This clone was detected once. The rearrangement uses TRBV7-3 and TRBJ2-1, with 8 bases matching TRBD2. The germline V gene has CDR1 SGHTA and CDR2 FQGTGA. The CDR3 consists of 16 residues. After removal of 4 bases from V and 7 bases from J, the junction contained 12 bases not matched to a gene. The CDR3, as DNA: TGTGCCAGCAGCTCAATAGCGGGGCCTAATAGAAATGAGCAGTTCTTC. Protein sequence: CASSSIAGPNRNEQFF.

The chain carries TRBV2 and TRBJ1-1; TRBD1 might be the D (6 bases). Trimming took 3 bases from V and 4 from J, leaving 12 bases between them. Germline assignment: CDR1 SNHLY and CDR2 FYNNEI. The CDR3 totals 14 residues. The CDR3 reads CASSDPGVRTEAFF. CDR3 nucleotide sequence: TGTGCCAGCAGTGACCCAGGGGTTCGCACTGAAGCTTTCTTT.

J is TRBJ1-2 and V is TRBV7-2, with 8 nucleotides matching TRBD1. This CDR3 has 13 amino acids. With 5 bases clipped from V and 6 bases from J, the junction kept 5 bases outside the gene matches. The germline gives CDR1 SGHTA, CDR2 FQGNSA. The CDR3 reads CASSQGQADGYTF. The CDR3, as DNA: TGTGCCAGCAGCCAGGGACAGGCGGATGGCTACACCTTC.